The TCR beta chain described here comes from a study of beta chain features in type 1 diabetes. Every isolated RNA sample was fully reverse transcribed, so sequencing captured expressed TCRB transcripts. Using immunoSEQ multiplex PCR, the repertoire was profiled, and TCRdb retains in-frame clones only, with some absent. Of around 280,000 clones in the sample, around 16% are singletons; the top ten hold around 0.015%. Germline loops: CDR1 SGHDN, CDR2 FVKESK. Trimming took 1 base from V and 4 from J, leaving 3 bases between them. This CDR3 contains 12 residues. This clone was observed a few times. Its antigen is still unknown. CD4+ naive, central memory, regulatory and stem cell-like memory cells were sorted via CD45RO/CCR7/CD25/CD127/CD95/CD27. Broader study findings: When Type 1 diabetes patients were examined, their TCRB CDR3s proved moderately but significantly shorter in all four CD4+ subsets. The similarity of naive, central memory and Treg TCRB repertoires appeared greater among patients than among healthy donors.

The chain combines TRBV14 with TRBJ2-3; no definite D call. This receptor was identified in a man aged 18 to 29 with type 1 diabetes. Sequenced: naive CD4+ T cells from blood. The CDR3 nucleotides are TGTGCCAGCAGCCAAGTATCAGATACGCAGTATTTT. This codes for CASSQVSDTQYF.